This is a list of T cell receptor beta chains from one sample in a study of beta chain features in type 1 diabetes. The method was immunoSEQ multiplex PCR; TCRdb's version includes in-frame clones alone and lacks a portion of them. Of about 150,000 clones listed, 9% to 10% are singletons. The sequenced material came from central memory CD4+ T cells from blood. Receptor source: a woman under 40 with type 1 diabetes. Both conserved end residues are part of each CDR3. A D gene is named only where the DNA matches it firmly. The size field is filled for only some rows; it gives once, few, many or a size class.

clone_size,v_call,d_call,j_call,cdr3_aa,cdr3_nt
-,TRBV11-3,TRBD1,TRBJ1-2,CASSLGPEGAQGYTF,TGTGCCAGCAGCTTAGGGCCGGAGGGGGCGCAGGGCTACACCTTC
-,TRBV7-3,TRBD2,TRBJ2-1,CASSPSSGSSYNEQFF,TGTGCCAGCAGCCCGAGTAGCGGGAGCTCCTACAATGAGCAGTTCTTC
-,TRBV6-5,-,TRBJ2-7,CASSRGSWYEQYF,TGTGCCAGCAGCCGGGGATCCTGGTACGAGCAGTACTTC
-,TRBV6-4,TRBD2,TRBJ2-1,CASSDETSGNNEQFF,TGTGCCAGCAGTGACGAGACTAGCGGGAACAATGAGCAGTTCTTC
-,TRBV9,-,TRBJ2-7,CASSVVPEGDLEQYF,TGTGCCAGCAGCGTGGTACCCGAAGGGGATTTGGAGCAGTACTTC
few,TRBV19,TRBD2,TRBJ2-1,CASSPRLAADNEQFF,TGTGCCAGTAGTCCTCGACTAGCGGCCGACAATGAGCAGTTCTTC
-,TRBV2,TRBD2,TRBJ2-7,CASGSGRYEQYF,TGTGCTTCGGGTAGCGGGAGGTACGAGCAGTACTTC
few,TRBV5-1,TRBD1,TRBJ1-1,CASSGSTGWNTEAFF,TGCGCCAGCAGCGGCTCGACAGGGTGGAACACTGAAGCTTTCTTT
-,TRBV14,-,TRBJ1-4,CASSRRLLSTNEKLFF,TGTGCCAGCAGCCGCCGATTGCTATCAACTAATGAAAAACTGTTTTTT
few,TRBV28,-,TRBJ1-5,CASFQHGEVAQPQHF,TGTGCCAGCTTCCAGCACGGGGAAGTCGCTCAGCCCCAGCATTTT
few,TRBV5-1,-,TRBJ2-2,CASSLYVFTGELFF,TGCGCCAGCAGCTTGTATGTGTTCACCGGGGAGCTGTTTTTT
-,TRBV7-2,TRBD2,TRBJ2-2,CASSSRLAGETGELFF,TGTGCCAGCAGTTCCCGACTAGCGGGAGAAACCGGGGAGCTGTTTTTT
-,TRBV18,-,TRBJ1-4,CASSRPGATTNEKLFF,TGTGCCAGCTCACGACCGGGAGCTACGACTAATGAAAAACTGTTTTTT
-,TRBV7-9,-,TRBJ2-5,CASSLAPSETQYF,TGTGCCAGCAGCTTAGCTCCCTCAGAGACCCAGTACTTC
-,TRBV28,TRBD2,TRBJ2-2,CASRTQRGLVNTGELFF,TGTGCCAGCAGGACGCAAAGGGGACTAGTCAACACCGGGGAGCTGTTTTTT
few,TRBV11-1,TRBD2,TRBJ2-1,CASSLMGGPENEQFF,TGTGCCAGCAGCTTAATGGGAGGGCCTGAGAATGAGCAGTTCTTC
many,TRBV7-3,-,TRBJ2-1,CASSLNEAEQFF,TGTGCCAGCAGCTTAAATGAAGCTGAGCAGTTCTTC
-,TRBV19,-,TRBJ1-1,CASSWDISGTEAFF,TGTGCCAGTAGCTGGGACATTTCGGGAACTGAAGCTTTCTTT
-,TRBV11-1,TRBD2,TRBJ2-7,CASSPGLAYEQYF,TGTGCCAGCAGCCCGGGACTAGCTTACGAGCAGTACTTC
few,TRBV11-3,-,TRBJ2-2,CASSLDSVGELFF,TGTGCCAGCAGCTTAGATTCGGTCGGGGAGCTGTTTTTT
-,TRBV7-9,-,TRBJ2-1,CASSLGAGLSYNEQFF,TGTGCCAGCAGCTTAGGGGCAGGACTATCCTACAATGAGCAGTTCTTC
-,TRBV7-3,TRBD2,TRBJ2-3,CASSLLAGETDTQYF,TGTGCCAGCAGCTTACTAGCGGGAGAAACAGATACGCAGTATTTT
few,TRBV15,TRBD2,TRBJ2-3,CATRPGLAGTDTQYF,TGTGCCACTCGACCGGGACTAGCGGGAACAGATACGCAGTATTTT
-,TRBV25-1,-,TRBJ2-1,CASSEVTGLAYNEQFF,TGTGCCAGCAGTGAAGTAACAGGGTTGGCCTACAATGAGCAGTTCTTC
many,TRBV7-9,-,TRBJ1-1,CASSTRTAYAEAFF,TGTGCCAGCAGCACCCGAACAGCATATGCTGAAGCTTTCTTT
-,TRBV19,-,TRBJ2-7,CASSMRNEQYF,TGTGCCAGTAGTATGAGGAACGAGCAGTACTTC
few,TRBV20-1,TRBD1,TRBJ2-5,CSTRGQETQYF,TGCAGTACCAGGGGGCAAGAGACCCAGTACTTC
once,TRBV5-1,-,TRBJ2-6,CASSLDRVSSGANVLTF,TGCGCCAGCAGCTTGGACAGAGTCAGCTCTGGGGCCAACGTCCTGACTTTC
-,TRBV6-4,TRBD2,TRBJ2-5,CASRGLAGGPKTQYF,TGTGCCAGCAGAGGACTAGCGGGAGGGCCGAAGACCCAGTACTTC
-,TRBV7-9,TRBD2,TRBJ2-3,CASSVSGSADTQYF,TGTGCCAGCAGCGTTAGCGGGAGCGCAGATACGCAGTATTTT
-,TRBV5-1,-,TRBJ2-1,CASSLGTGTPSSYNEQFF,TGCGCCAGCAGCTTGGGCACCGGGACTCCGTCTTCCTACAATGAGCAGTTCTTC
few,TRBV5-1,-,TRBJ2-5,CASSRQGTQETQYF,TGCGCCAGCAGTCGCCAGGGGACCCAAGAGACCCAGTACTTC
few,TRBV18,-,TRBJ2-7,CASSPEVPYEQYF,TGTGCCAGCTCACCTGAGGTTCCCTACGAGCAGTACTTC
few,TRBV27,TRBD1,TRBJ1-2,CASRDWDREGYTF,TGTGCCAGCAGAGATTGGGACAGGGAAGGCTACACCTTC
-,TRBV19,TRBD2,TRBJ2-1,CASTPLAGAPNEQFF,TGTGCCAGTACCCCTCTAGCGGGAGCCCCCAATGAGCAGTTCTTC
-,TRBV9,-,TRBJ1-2,CASSVVPGEDGYTF,TGTGCCAGCAGCGTAGTTCCAGGGGAAGATGGCTACACCTTC
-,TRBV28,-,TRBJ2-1,CASKSPNYNEQFF,TGTGCCAGCAAGAGCCCGAATTACAATGAGCAGTTCTTC
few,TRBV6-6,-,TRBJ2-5,CASGIQQETQYF,TGTGCCAGCGGCATACAGCAAGAGACCCAGTACTTC
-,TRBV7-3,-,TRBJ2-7,CASSLAGDHEQYF,TGTGCCAGCAGCTTGGCAGGGGACCACGAGCAGTACTTC
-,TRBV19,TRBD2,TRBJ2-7,CASSSSSGRAYEQYF,TGTGCCAGTAGTTCGTCTAGCGGGAGGGCGTACGAGCAGTACTTC
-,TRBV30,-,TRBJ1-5,CAWGRGQPQHF,TGTGCCTGGGGGAGGGGGCAGCCCCAGCATTTT
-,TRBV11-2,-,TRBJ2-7,CASSLAPTGILGSYEQYF,TGTGCCAGCAGCTTAGCCCCTACAGGGATCCTCGGCTCCTACGAGCAGTACTTC
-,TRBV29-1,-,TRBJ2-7,CSVGEDEQYF,TGCAGCGTTGGTGAGGACGAGCAGTACTTC
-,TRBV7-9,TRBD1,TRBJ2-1,CASSFRGPNEQFF,TGTGCCAGCAGCTTCAGGGGGCCCAATGAGCAGTTCTTC
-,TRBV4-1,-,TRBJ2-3,CASSQDSGSGTDTQYF,TGCGCCAGCAGCCAAGATTCGGGGTCGGGCACAGATACGCAGTATTTT
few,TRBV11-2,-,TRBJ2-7,CASSPQGLDYEQYF,TGTGCCAGCAGCCCACAGGGTCTTGACTACGAGCAGTACTTC
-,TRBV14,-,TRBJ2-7,CASSQLPGEQYF,TGTGCCAGCAGCCAACTTCCAGGAGAGCAGTACTTC
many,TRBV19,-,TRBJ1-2,CASSISVDGGNDYGYTF,TGTGCCAGTAGTATATCGGTGGATGGGGGGAATGACTATGGCTACACCTTC
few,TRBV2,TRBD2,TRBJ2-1,CASSEQPSGFSYNEQFF,TGTGCCAGCAGTGAACAACCTAGCGGGTTCTCCTACAATGAGCAGTTCTTC
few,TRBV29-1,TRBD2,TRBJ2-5,CTCGTSGSMETQYF,TGCACCTGTGGGACTAGCGGGAGTATGGAGACCCAGTACTTC
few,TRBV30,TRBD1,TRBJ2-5,CAWTRQGVGEQYF,TGTGCCTGGACCCGACAGGGAGTAGGGGAGCAGTACTTC